This T cell receptor beta chain was observed in a study of blood T cell repertoires in COVID-19. At the level of the study: Acute and convalescent COVID-19 samples came from the United States, Italy and Spain. Sources were T cells, B-cell-depleted T cells, or PBMCs; the material itself was cDNA or gDNA.

Original processing methods: Cell counts per sample came from amplifying reference gene primers. TCRdb's table, derived via immunoSEQ multiplex PCR, lists solely in-frame clones and lacks some. The V and J calls and the clone size are those of that table, but D and trimming were determined from the DNA. The sample contains around 140,000 clones, 87% of which appear only once. This sequence was found in a middle-aged man with active COVID-19. Sequences were obtained from peripheral blood.

This CDR3 reads CASSPPTRTDTQYF. Here the CDR3 DNA reads TGTGCCAGCTCACCACCGACTAGAACAGATACGCAGTATTTT. The chain combines TRBV18 with TRBJ2-3, with a weak D call TRBD2 (6 bases). CDR1 and CDR2 from the germline V gene are KGHSH and LQKENI. V lost 0 bases to trimming and J lost 3 bases, with 7 bases between them. The CDR3 spans 14 residues. Full variable domain (missing parts from reference TRBV18 and TRBJ2-3): NAGVMQNPRHLVRRRGQEARLRCSPMKGHSHVYWYRQLPEEGLKFMVYLQKENIIDESGMPKERFSAEFPKEGPSILRIQQVVRGDSAAYFCASSPPTRTDTQYFGPGTRLTVL.